The clone carrying this T cell receptor (beta chain) was picked up many times. Its target is unknown. The investigators amplified TCR beta CDR3 regions from RNA transcripts. TCR CDR3 regions were first amplified by RT-PCR with HTBI primers. Using its own MiXCR run on the multiplex PCR reads, TCRdb lists one record per CDR3 protein. The repertoire holds under 450,000 distinct CDR3 sequences, with about a sixth as singletons. This entry belongs to a study of T cells in Graves' hyperthyroidism and ophthalmopathy. The overall study: Peripheral blood draws took place at initial diagnosis, ahead of any treatment.

Study-level points and caveats: A model of 13 V-J pairs discriminated ophthalmopathy from stable hyperthyroidism.

From more than 8 ml of fresh peripheral blood, PBMCs were isolated. This TCR derives from a woman aged 25 to 45 with Graves' hyperthyroidism that later progressed to Graves' ophthalmopathy. Sequencing used blood.

The CDR3 here is CASSLGTGGSETQYF. CDR3 bases: TGTGCCAGCAGCTTAGGGACAGGGGGTTCGGAGACCCAGTACTTC. The chain recombines TRBV11-2 with TRBJ2-5, with 10 nucleotides matching TRBD1. The J segment lost 5 bases and the V segment lost 1 base, leaving 4 bases of the junction unmatched. CDR3 length equals 15 residues. Germline CDR1 is SGHAT and CDR2 is FQNNGV.